Sequencing of this T cell receptor (beta chain) was carried out in a study of cytomegalovirus exposure and HLA in healthy donors. Findings and limits, study-wide: In an earlier analysis, productive rearrangement rates for most beta V segments clustered near 90% or 30%.

The donors were healthy bone marrow donors. The CDR3 contains 14 residues. V gave up 1 base and J gave up 3 bases, with 8 bases separating them. CDR1 and CDR2 from the germline V gene are SEHNR and FQNEAQ (reference sequence). The PCR used 60 Vbeta and 13 Jbeta primers. Clones were sequenced by immunoSEQ multiplex PCR, and TCRdb holds only the in-frame ones, with some missing. The sample holds 90,000 to 100,000 clones, around 82% seen once. On this clone: Its specificity is not known.

Source material: PBMCs. The TCR originated in a woman in her sixties in good health and CMV-seronegative. The chain recombines TRBV7-9 with TRBJ2-3; D is ambiguous. CDR3 protein: CASSLVPTTDTQYF. The DNA for the CDR3 is TGTGCCAGCAGCTTAGTCCCGACAACAGATACGCAGTATTTT. The variable domain in full, completed from reference TRBV7-9 and TRBJ2-3, reads DTGVSQNPRHKITKRGQNVTFRCDPISEHNRLYWYRQTLGQGPEFLTYFQNEAQLEKSRLLSDRFSAERPKGSFSTLEIQRTEQGDSAMYLCASSLVPTTDTQYFGPGTRLTVL.